The rows below give T cell receptor beta chains drawn from one sample of a study of spatial heterogeneity in lung cancer. A single record per CDR3 protein comes from TCRdb applying MiXCR to the 5' RACE reads. The sample yields about 3,700 distinct CDR3 sequences, 5.3% seen once. This material consisted of lung tumor tissue, taken at surgery. Source of these receptors: a female donor with early-stage non-small cell lung cancer. CDR3s include the opening cysteine and the closing phenylalanine or tryptophan.

v_call	j_call	cdr3_aa
TRBV5-1	TRBJ1-1	CASRQEILNTEAFF
TRBV5-1	TRBJ2-3	CASSLTTVPSTDTQYF
TRBV5-1	TRBJ2-1	CASSPGQGSYNEQFF
TRBV7-2	TRBJ2-7	CASSSTIYEQYF
TRBV6-2/TRBV6-3	TRBJ2-3	CASRETDTQYF
TRBV5-1	TRBJ2-7	CASSLQGTEYEQYF
TRBV7-2	TRBJ2-2	CASSPGGGSKAGELFF
TRBV20-1	TRBJ2-1	CSAPWRGGGSYNEQFF
TRBV3-1	TRBJ2-7	CASSQLGARNEQYF
TRBV7-9	TRBJ1-4	CASDGQGARGEKLFF
TRBV7-2	TRBJ2-5	CASSRTSPETQYF
TRBV11-2	TRBJ1-2	CASRKTGGRATNYGYTF
TRBV5-1	TRBJ2-1	CASSLSGRTYNEQFF
TRBV11-3	TRBJ1-1	CASSLDGGTEAFF
TRBV20-1	TRBJ2-3	CSARPTGRYTDTQYF
TRBV28	TRBJ1-2	CASSLLDRDNYGYTF
TRBV29-1	TRBJ1-2	CSVDTWAPNYGYTF
TRBV2	TRBJ1-2	CASMDPGNYGYTF
TRBV7-2	TRBJ2-4	CASSPQEGRNIQYF
TRBV5-1	TRBJ2-5	CASSLGFGFGETQYF
TRBV5-1	TRBJ2-2	CASSPLGLAGGYTGELFF
TRBV19	TRBJ2-1	CASNAFGAGKRNEQFF
TRBV5-5	TRBJ2-3	CASSFQGSGGYTDTQYF
TRBV7-2	TRBJ1-1	CASSPNQGRAFF
TRBV3-1	TRBJ2-3	CASSQSSGSADTQYF
TRBV6-1	TRBJ2-3	CASRALLGSADTQYF
TRBV5-1	TRBJ2-4	CASSLETPAQNIQYF
TRBV14	TRBJ2-5	CASSPAGWETQYF
TRBV11-2	TRBJ2-3	CASSVRLQTSGSGDTQYF
TRBV7-2	TRBJ1-6	CASSLARNSPLHF
TRBV6-2/TRBV6-3	TRBJ2-1	CASGPGLAGYNEQFF
TRBV6-6	TRBJ2-3	CASRPNGQGSDTQYF
TRBV27	TRBJ1-2	CASSSPHVGTPLYYGYTF
TRBV7-9	TRBJ2-2	CASSGGTMGTGELFF
TRBV6-2/TRBV6-3	TRBJ2-3	CASTRRTRTDTQYF
TRBV7-2	TRBJ2-5	CASTIGGGPPQETQYF
TRBV7-2	TRBJ2-1	CASSFDSYNEQFF
TRBV6-5	TRBJ1-6	CASSMTESSYNSPLHF
TRBV20-1	TRBJ1-2	CSATDRIFGYTF
TRBV12-3/TRBV12-4	TRBJ2-7	CASSPPAGTGGLPYEQYF
TRBV20-1	TRBJ1-2	CSASSGAQDYGYTF
TRBV5-6	TRBJ1-4	CASSRGPNEKLFF
TRBV11-2	TRBJ2-4	CASSLGQSSKNIQYF
TRBV6-1	TRBJ1-1	CASSPNRDTEAFF
TRBV7-6	TRBJ2-5	CASSLVADQETQYF
TRBV6-2/TRBV6-3	TRBJ2-5	CASSHETSGQETQYF
TRBV5-4	TRBJ2-5	CASSFRQETQYF